The next 12 T cell receptor beta chains were all read from a single sample in a study of post-analysis software for immune sequencing data. Study results and limitations: TRBV5-6, TRBV5-1 and TRBV20-1 were among roughly 5 TRBV segments more frequent in patients than controls.

TCR beta cDNA libraries included unique molecular identifiers. One entry per CDR3 protein results from TCRdb running MiXCR on the PCR reads. The sample shows roughly 170,000 distinct CDR3 sequences, about 30% of them seen only once. No cognate antigen is known for these TCRs. The material sequenced was blood. Source of these receptors: a girl between 10 and 17 years old with multiple sclerosis.

The J gene is TRBJ2-1, the V gene TRBV25-1, with D perhaps being TRBD1 or TRBD2 (5 bases each). V was shortened by 4 bases and J by 15 bases, with 10 bases between the two germline ends. There are 10 residues in the CDR3. CDR1 MGHDK and CDR2 SYGVNS come from the germline V gene. The CDR3 DNA sequence: TGTGCCAGCAGTGGGCCGGGGCGGTTCTTC. It codes for CASSGPGRFF.

This clonotype was detected ten times or more. DNA of the CDR3: TGCGCCAGCCGACGGACAGGCAGCACAGATACGCAGTATTTT. Amino acids: CASRRTGSTDTQYF. The chain couples TRBV5-1 to TRBJ2-3; 7 positions match TRBD1. Per the germline V gene, CDR1 is SGHRS and CDR2 is YFSETQ. Trimming cost V 7 bases and J 0 bases; bases outside gene matches: 5. This CDR3 region has 14 residues.

With respect to this clonotype: Possible read error: a much larger clone is one base away. The V and J genes are TRBV5-1 and TRBJ2-4; D ambiguous. The CDR3 extends over 14 amino acids. Trimming took off 0 bases at V and 2 bases at J, with 6 bases between the two ends. Germline CDR1 is SGHRS and CDR2 is YFSETQ. CDR3 amino acids: CASSLVISKNIQYF. The DNA for the CDR3 is TGCGCCAGCAGCTTGGTCATATCCAAAAACATTCAGTACTTC. Complete variable domain (other parts from reference TRBV5-1 and TRBJ2-4): KAGVTQTPRYLIKTRGQQVTLSCSPISGHRSVSWYQQTPGQGLQFLFEYFSETQRNKGNFPGRFSGRQFSNSRSEMNVSTLELGDSALYLCASSLVISKNIQYFGAGTRLSVL.

The rearrangement links TRBV20-1 to TRBJ2-7, with D perhaps TRBD1 (8 bases). CDR3 size: 17 residues. CDR1 is DFQATT, CDR2 SNEGSKA, per germline (reference sequence). V was clipped by 7 bases and J by 0 bases, with 25 bases between them. The CDR3 loop reads CSGRSGSQGGTSYEQYF. The CDR3 region has the DNA TGCAGTGGGCGGTCGGGTTCACAGGGGGGGACCTCCTACGAGCAGTACTTC.

As concerns this clonotype: One junction end disagrees with the germline gene, perhaps due to a read error. The chain has TRBV5-1 and TRBJ1-1; 8 bases are shared with TRBD1. The CDR3 is 16 residues long. Germline V gene data show CDR1 as SGHRS and CDR2 as YFSETQ. In nucleotides, the CDR3 is TGCACCAGCAGCCCGGACAGGGCGGGGCCTCCCGCTGAAGCTTTCTTT. Translating gives CTSSPDRAGPPAEAFF.

The chain has TRBV19 and TRBJ2-3; possible D gene TRBD2, 5 bases. Per germline, CDR1 LNHDA and CDR2 SQIVND (reference sequence). V lost 5 bases and J 4 bases, leaving 13 bases between the germline ends. The CDR3 is 14 residues long. CDR3 in amino acids: CASSVDSRPDTQYF. For the CDR3, the DNA is TGTGCCAGTAGTGTGGACTCCCGACCAGATACGCAGTATTTT. Based on the CDR3 plus reference TRBV19 and TRBJ2-3, the full variable domain is DGGITQSPKYLFRKEGQNVTLSCEQNLNHDAMYWYRQDPGQGLRLIYYSQIVNDFQKGDIAEGYSVSREKKESFPLTVTSAQKNPTAFYLCASSVDSRPDTQYFGPGTRLTVL.

This clonotype was seen a few times. This chain joins TRBV11-2 and TRBJ2-1; unclear D gene. This CDR3 has 13 amino acids. Germline V CDR1 and CDR2: SGHAT, FQNNGV. The ends were cut back, 0 bases at V and 5 bases at J, with 5 bases in the middle. CDR3 sequence reads: CASSLDRHNEQFF. The CDR3 region has the DNA TGTGCCAGCAGCTTAGATCGGCACAATGAGCAGTTCTTC.

V gene TRBV9 combines with J gene TRBJ1-6; unclear D gene. V was clipped by 4 bases and J by 3 bases, with 8 bases between them. Per the germline V gene, CDR1 is SGDLS and CDR2 is YYNGEE. The CDR3 is 14 residues long. CDR3 sequence reads: CASSPRDYNSPLHF. In DNA, the CDR3 is TGTGCCAGCAGCCCCCGGGACTATAATTCACCCCTCCACTTT.

This clonotype turned up a few times. CDR3 in DNA: TGTGCCAGCAGTTGGACAGGTCCCTACGAGCAGTACTTC. This sequence encodes CASSWTGPYEQYF. The chain couples TRBV12-3 or TRBV12-4 to TRBJ2-7; TRBD1 agrees at 7 bases. This CDR3 comprises 13 residues. V lost 4 bases, J lost 2 bases, and 2 bases stayed unmatched.

This clonotype was found a few times. This sequence may be a read error, since a much larger clone differs from it by one base. The chain joins TRBV6-5 to TRBJ2-3; D call uncertain. Germline V lookup: CDR1 MNHEY, CDR2 SVGAGI. V was cut by 7 bases and J by 1 base, with 12 bases left in between. This CDR3 region has 14 residues. In DNA, the CDR3 is TGTGCCAGCACCTCCCATCGAGGCACAGATACGCAGTATTTT. It encodes CASTSHRGTDTQYF.

V gene TRBV3-1 combines with J gene TRBJ1-1; the D gene is possibly TRBD1 (6 bases). Trimming cost V 1 base and J 4 bases, with 16 bases left between them. Germline V gene lookup returns CDR1 LGHDT and CDR2 YNNKEL (reference sequence). The CDR3 runs to 16 residues. For the CDR3, the DNA is TGTGCCAGCAGCCAAGGGGACATTTATACGGGCACTGAAGCTTTCTTT. Encoded protein: CASSQGDIYTGTEAFF.

This clonotype was recorded a few times. The chain employs TRBV11-2 and TRBJ2-1, with 10 bases fitting TRBD2. Trimming at V came to 5 bases and at J to 0 bases, leaving 7 bases not matched to a gene. There are 17 residues in the CDR3. In germline, CDR1 is SGHAT, CDR2 FQNNGV. The CDR3 DNA follows: TGTGCCAGCAGCCCTACTAGCGGGATTTCCTCCTACAATGAGCAGTTCTTC. It specifies CASSPTSGISSYNEQFF.